Presented here are 4 T cell receptor beta chains from one specimen sequenced in a study of monozygotic twins with inflammatory bowel disease. TCRdb re-called the 5' RACE reads and gives one entry per CDR3 protein, without DNA. The repertoire table contains 200,000 to 250,000 distinct CDR3 sequences. The sequenced sample consisted of blood. All receptors come from a human donor with ulcerative colitis or Crohn's disease, or a healthy co-twin of an affected twin (not recorded which).

The rearrangement links TRBV19 to TRBJ1-1. From germline, CDR1 is LNHDA and CDR2 SQIVND (reference sequence). This CDR3 comprises 14 residues. Here the CDR3 reads CASMVGRVNTEAFF.

This chain joins TRBV5-1 and TRBJ2-7; as DNA is missing, the TRBD1 call by TCRdb cannot be tested. The CDR3 has 18 amino acids. Per germline, CDR1 SGHRS and CDR2 YFSETQ. The CDR3 loop reads CASSLAVAGDRDSYEQYF.

This chain links TRBV6-5 with TRBJ1-2. Looked up from germline, CDR1 is MNHEY and CDR2 is SVGAGI. This CDR3 is built from 16 residues. Here the CDR3 reads CASSSASHRANYGYTF.

The chain carries TRBV27 and TRBJ2-1; TCRdb's D gene call, TRBD1, goes unchecked for lack of DNA. Germline V gene sequence: CDR1 MNHEY, CDR2 SMNVEV (reference sequence). The length of the CDR3 is 16 residues. The CDR3 reads CASSPFPGTGAYEQFF.